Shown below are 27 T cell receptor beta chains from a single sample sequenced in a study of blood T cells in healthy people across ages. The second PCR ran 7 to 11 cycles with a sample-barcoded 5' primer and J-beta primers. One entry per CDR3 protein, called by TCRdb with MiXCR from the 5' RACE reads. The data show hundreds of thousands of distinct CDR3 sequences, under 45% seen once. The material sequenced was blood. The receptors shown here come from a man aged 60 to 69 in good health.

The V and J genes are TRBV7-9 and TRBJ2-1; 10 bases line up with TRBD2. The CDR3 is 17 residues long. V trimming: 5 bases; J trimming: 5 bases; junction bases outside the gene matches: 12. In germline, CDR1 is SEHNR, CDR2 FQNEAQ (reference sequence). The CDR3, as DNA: TGTGCCAGCAGCCCCGACCTGTGGCTAGCGGGAGACAATGAGCAGTTCTTC. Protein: CASSPDLWLAGDNEQFF.

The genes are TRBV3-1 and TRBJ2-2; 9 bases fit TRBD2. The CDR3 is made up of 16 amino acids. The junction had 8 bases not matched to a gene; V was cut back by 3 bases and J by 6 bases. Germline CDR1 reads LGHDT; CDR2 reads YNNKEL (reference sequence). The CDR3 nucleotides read TGTGCCAGCAGCCACCGAAGGCAGCGGGGGGCCGGGGAGCTGTTTTTT. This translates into CASSHRRQRGAGELFF.

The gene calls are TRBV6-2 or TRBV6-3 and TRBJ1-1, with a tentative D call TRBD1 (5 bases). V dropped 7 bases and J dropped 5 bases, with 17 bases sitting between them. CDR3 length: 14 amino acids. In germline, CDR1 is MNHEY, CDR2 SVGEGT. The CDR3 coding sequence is TGTGCCAGCACTTATTCGTGGGGGAGGACTGAAGCTTTCTTT. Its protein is CASTYSWGRTEAFF.

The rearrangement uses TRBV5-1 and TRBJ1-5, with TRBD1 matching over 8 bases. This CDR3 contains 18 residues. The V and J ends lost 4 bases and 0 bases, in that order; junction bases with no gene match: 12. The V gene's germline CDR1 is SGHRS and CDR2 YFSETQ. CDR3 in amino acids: CASSPGTGDYNSNQPQHF. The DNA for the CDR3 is TGCGCCAGCAGCCCGGGGACAGGAGATTATAATAGCAATCAGCCCCAGCATTTT.

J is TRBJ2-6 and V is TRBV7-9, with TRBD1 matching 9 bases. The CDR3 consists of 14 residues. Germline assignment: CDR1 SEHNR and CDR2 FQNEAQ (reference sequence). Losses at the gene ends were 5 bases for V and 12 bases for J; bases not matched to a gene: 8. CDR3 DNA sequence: TGTGCCAGCAGCGACGGGGGACAGGGCGGCGTCCTGACTTTC. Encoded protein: CASSDGGQGGVLTF.

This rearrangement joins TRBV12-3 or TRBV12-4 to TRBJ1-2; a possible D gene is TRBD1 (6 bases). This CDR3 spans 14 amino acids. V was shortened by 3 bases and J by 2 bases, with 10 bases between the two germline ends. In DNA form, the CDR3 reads TGTGCCAGCAGTTTTCAGGGGAAGAACTATGGCTACACCTTC. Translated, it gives CASSFQGKNYGYTF.

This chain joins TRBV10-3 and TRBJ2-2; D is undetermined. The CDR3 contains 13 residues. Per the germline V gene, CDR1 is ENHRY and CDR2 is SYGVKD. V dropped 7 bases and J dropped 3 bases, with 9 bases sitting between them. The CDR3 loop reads CAIMGNYTGELFF. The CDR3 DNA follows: TGTGCCATCATGGGCAACTACACCGGGGAGCTGTTTTTT.

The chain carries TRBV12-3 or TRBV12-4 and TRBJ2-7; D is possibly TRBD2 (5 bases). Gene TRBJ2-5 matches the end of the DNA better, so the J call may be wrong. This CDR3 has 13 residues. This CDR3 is CASSRSTGETQYF. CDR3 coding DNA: TGTGCCAGCAGTCGATCAACGGGGGAGACCCAGTACTTC.

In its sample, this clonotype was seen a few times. The CDR3 coding sequence is TGTGCCAGCAGCTTAGGCAGGGGGCAGGTGCAGTACTTC. It specifies CASSLGRGQVQYF. The V call is TRBV11-2, the J call TRBJ2-7, with 8 bases matching TRBD1. With V trimmed by 1 base and J by 9 bases, 5 bases remained unmatched. This CDR3 has 13 residues. Germline V lookup: CDR1 SGHAT, CDR2 FQNNGV.

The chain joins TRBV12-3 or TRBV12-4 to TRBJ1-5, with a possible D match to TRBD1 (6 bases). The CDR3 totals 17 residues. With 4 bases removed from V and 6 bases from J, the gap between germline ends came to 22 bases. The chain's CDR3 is CASSSKGGGLGTQPQHF. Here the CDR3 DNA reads TGTGCCAGCAGTTCCAAGGGTGGGGGGCTAGGGACTCAGCCCCAGCATTTT.

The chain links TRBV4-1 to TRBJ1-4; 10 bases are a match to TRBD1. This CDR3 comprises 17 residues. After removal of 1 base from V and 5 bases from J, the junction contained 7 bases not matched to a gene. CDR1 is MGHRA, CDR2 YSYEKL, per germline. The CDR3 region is CASSQGGQGIGNEKLFF. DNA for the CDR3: TGCGCCAGCAGCCAAGGGGGACAGGGGATAGGGAATGAAAAACTGTTTTTT.

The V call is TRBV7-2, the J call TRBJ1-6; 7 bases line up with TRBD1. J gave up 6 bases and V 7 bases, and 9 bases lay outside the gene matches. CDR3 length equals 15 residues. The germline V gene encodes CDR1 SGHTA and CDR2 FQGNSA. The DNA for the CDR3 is TGTGCCAGCACCCACCGGGACAGCCTTAATTCACCCCTCCACTTT. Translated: CASTHRDSLNSPLHF.

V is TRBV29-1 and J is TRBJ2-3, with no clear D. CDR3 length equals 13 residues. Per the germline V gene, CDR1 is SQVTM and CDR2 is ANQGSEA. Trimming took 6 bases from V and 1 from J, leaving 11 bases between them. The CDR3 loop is CSVQPQGTDTQYF. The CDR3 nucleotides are TGCAGCGTCCAACCTCAGGGCACAGATACGCAGTATTTT.

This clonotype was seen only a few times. CDR3 DNA: TGCAGTGTAGGGGAGCAGTACTTC. Its protein is CSVGEQYF. This chain links TRBV20-1 with TRBJ2-7; D uncertain. The germline CDR1 and CDR2 sequences are DFQATT and SNEGSKA (reference sequence). The CDR3 is 8 residues long. V lost 7 bases and J lost 7, with 5 bases in between.

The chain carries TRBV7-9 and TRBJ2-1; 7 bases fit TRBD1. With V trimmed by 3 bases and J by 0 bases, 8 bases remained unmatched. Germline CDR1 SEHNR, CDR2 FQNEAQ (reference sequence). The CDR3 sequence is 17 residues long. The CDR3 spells CASSLGLTGSSYNEQFF. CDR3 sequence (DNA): TGTGCCAGCAGCTTGGGATTGACAGGGAGCTCCTACAATGAGCAGTTCTTC.

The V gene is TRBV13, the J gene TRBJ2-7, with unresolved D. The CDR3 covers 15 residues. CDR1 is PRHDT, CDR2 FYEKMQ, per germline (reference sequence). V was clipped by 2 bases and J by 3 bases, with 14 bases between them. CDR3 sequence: CASSLTRTLIYEQYF. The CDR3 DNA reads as TGTGCCAGCAGCTTAACACGAACCCTGATCTACGAGCAGTACTTC.

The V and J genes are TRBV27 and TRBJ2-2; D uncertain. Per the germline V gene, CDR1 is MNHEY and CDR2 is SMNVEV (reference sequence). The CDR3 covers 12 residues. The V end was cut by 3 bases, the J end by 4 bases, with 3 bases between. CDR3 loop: CASSFITGELFF. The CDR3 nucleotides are TGTGCCAGCAGTTTTATCACCGGGGAGCTGTTTTTT.

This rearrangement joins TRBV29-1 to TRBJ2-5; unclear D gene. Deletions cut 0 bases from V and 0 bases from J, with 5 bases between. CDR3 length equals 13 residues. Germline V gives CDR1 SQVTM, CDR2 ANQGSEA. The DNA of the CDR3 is TGCAGCGTTGAAGAAGCTAACCAAGAGACCCAGTACTTC. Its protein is CSVEEANQETQYF.

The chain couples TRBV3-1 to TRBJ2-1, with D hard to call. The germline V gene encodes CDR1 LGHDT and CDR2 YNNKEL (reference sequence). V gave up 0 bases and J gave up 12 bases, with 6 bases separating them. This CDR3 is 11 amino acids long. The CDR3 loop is CASSQEGAQFF. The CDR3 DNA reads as TGTGCCAGCAGCCAAGAAGGAGCGCAGTTCTTC.

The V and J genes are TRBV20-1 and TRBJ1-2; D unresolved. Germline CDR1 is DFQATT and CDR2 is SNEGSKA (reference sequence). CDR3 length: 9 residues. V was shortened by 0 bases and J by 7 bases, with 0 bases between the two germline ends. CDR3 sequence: CSARDGYTF. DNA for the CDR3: TGCAGTGCTAGAGATGGCTACACCTTC.

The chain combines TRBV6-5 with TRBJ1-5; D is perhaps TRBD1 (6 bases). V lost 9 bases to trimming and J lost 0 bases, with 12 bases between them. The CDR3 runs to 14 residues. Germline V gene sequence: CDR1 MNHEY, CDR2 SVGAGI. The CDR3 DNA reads TGTGCCAGTAGGGGGGGGGGTAGCAATCAGCCCCAGCATTTT. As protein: CASRGGGSNQPQHF.

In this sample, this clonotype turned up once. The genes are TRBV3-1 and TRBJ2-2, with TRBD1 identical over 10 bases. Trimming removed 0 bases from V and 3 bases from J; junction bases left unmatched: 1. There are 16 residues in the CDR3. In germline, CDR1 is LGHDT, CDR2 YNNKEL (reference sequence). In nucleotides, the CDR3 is TGTGCCAGCAGCCAAGAAGGGACAGGGGACACCGGGGAGCTGTTTTTT. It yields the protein CASSQEGTGDTGELFF.

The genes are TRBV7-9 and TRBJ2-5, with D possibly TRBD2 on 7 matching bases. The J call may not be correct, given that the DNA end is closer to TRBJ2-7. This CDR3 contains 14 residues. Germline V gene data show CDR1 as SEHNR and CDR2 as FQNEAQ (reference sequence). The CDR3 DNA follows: TGTGCCAGCGGCTGGGGGGGCCTCTCCTACGAGCAGTACTTC. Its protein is CASGWGGLSYEQYF.

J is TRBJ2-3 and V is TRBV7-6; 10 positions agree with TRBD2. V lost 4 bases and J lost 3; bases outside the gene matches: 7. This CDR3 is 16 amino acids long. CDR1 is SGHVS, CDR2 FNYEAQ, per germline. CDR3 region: CASSSNSGGLTDTQYF. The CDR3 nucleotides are TGTGCCAGCAGCTCTAATAGCGGGGGGTTGACAGATACGCAGTATTTT.

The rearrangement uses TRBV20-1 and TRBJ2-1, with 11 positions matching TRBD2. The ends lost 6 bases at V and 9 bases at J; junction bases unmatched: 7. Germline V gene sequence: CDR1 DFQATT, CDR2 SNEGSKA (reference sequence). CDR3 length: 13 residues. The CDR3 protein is CSAVSGGGFEQFF. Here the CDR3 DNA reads TGCAGTGCCGTTAGCGGGGGGGGCTTTGAGCAGTTCTTC.

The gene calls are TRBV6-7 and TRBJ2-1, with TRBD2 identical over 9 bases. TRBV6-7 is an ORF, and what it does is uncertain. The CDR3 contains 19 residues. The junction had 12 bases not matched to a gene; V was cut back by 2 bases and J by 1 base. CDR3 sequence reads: CASSYRAGGPVGSYNEQFF. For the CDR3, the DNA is TGTGCCAGCAGTTACCGGGCGGGGGGGCCGGTTGGGTCCTACAATGAGCAGTTCTTC.

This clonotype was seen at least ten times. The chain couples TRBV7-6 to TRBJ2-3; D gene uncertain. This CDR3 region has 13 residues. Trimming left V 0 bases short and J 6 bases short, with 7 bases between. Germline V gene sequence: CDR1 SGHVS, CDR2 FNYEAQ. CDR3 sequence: CASSLAWSDTQYF. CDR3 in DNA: TGTGCCAGCAGCTTAGCGTGGTCGGATACGCAGTATTTT.